One T cell receptor beta chain is described in this entry. Relative to the germline gene, one junction end is altered; a read error may explain this. The sample belongs to a study of PD-1 blockade in mismatch repair-deficient tumors. Study overall: Patients had more than ten mismatch repair-deficient cancer types, all previously treated and progressing.

This CDR3 is built from 14 residues. Germline V gene sequence: CDR1 SSHAT, CDR2 FNYEAQ (reference sequence). All patients were mismatch repair deficient, assessed by either PCR or immunohistochemistry. TCRdb's table, derived via immunoSEQ multiplex PCR, lists solely in-frame clones and lacks some. The sample lists about 100,000 clones; 82% were seen once. This rearrangement joins TRBV7-7 to TRBJ2-1; the match to TRBD2 covers 7 bases. This TCR was sampled from an adult with mismatch repair-deficient cancer. This sample comprised peripheral blood, obtained 30 to 36 weeks after starting pembrolizumab. CDR3 coding DNA: TGTGCTAGCAGCCTCGACGGGAGGTACAATGAGCAGTTCTTC. It codes for CASSLDGRYNEQFF.